The next 3 T cell receptor beta chains were all read from a single sample in a study of blood T cells in healthy people across ages. A second PCR of 7 to 11 cycles used a sample-barcoded 5' primer and a J-beta primer mix. From the 5' RACE reads, TCRdb called clonotypes with MiXCR, one entry per CDR3 protein. The sample lists some 1.6 million distinct CDR3 sequences, 30% to 40% occurring once. Sequenced sample: blood. All receptors come from a woman in her twenties or thirties in good health.

This clonotype was found many times. The chain carries TRBV7-2 and TRBJ2-5; tentative D call: TRBD2 (7 bases). Looked up from germline, CDR1 is SGHTA and CDR2 is FQGNSA. Trimming shortened V by 5 bases and J by 4 bases, and 14 bases separated the two germline ends. The CDR3 is 14 residues long. The CDR3 sequence is CASSPGGARETQYF. The DNA of the CDR3 is TGTGCCAGCAGCCCTGGGGGGGCACGAGAGACCCAGTACTTC.

The chain employs TRBV3-1 and TRBJ2-7; D unclear. Trimming took 1 base from V and 5 from J, leaving 6 bases between them. This CDR3 has 12 amino acids. The germline CDR1 and CDR2 sequences are LGHDT and YNNKEL (reference sequence). CDR3 DNA: TGTGCCAGCAGCCAAGTTGACAACGAGCAGTACTTC. Translating it yields CASSQVDNEQYF.

The V and J genes are TRBV12-3 or TRBV12-4 and TRBJ1-2, with 7 bases aligning to TRBD1. Trimming took 6 bases from V and 3 from J; bases not matched to a gene: 7. This CDR3 contains 14 residues. The CDR3 is CASSSGTAYYGYTF. In DNA, the CDR3 is TGTGCCAGCAGCTCCGGGACAGCATACTATGGCTACACCTTC.